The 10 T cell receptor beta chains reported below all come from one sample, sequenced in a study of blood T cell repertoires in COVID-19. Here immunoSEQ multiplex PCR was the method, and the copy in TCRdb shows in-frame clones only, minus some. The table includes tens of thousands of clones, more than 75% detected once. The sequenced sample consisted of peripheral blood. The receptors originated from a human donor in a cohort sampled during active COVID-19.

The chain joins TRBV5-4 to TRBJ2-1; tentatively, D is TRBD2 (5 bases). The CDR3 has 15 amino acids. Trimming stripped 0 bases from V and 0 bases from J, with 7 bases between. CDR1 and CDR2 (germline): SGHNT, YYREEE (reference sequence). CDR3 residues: CASSLVGSSYNEQFF. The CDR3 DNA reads TGTGCCAGCAGCTTGGTTGGGAGCTCCTACAATGAGCAGTTCTTC.

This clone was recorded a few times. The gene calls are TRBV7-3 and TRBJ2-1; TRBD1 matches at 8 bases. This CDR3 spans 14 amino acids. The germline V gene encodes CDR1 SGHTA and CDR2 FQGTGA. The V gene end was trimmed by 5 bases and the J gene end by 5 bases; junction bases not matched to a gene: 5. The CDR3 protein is CASSPGGSNNEQFF. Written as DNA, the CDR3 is TGTGCCAGCAGCCCAGGGGGCTCAAACAATGAGCAGTTCTTC.

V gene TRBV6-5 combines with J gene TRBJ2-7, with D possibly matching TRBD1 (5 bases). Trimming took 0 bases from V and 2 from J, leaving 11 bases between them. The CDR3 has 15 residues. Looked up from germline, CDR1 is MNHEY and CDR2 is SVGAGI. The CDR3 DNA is TGTGCCAGCAGTTACTCGTACCAGGGCGCCTACGAGCAGTACTTC. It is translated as CASSYSYQGAYEQYF.

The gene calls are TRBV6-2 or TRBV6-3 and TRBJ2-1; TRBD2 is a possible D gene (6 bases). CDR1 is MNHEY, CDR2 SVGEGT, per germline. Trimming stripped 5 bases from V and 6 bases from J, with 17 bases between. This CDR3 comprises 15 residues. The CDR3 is CASSTPGLPPNEQFF. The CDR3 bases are TGTGCCAGCAGTACGCCGGGACTGCCTCCCAATGAGCAGTTCTTC.

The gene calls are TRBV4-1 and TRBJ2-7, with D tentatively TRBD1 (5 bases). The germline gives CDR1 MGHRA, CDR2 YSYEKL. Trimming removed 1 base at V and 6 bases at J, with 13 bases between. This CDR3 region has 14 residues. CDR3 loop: CASSQGRAAVEQYF. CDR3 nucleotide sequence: TGCGCCAGCAGCCAAGGCAGGGCCGCCGTCGAGCAGTACTTC.

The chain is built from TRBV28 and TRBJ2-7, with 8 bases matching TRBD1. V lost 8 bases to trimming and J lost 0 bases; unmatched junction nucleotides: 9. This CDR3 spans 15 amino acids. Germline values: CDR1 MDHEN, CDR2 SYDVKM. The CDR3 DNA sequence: TGTGCCAGCGGGAGGACAGGGAACCCCTCCTACGAGCAGTACTTC. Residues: CASGRTGNPSYEQYF.

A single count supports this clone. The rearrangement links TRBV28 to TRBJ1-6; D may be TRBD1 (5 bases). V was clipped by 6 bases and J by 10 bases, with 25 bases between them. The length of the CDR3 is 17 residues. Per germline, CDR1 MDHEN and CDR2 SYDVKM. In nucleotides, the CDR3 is TGTGCCAGCAGCTCAGTTGGGGGGTCCTTAAGTCGCTCACCCCTCCACTTT. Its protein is CASSSVGGSLSRSPLHF.

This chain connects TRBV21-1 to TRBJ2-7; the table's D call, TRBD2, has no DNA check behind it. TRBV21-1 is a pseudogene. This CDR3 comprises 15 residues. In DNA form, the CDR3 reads TGTGCCAGCAGCTACCGGACTAGCGCTTCCTACGAGCAGTACGTC. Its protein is CASSYRTSASYEQYV.

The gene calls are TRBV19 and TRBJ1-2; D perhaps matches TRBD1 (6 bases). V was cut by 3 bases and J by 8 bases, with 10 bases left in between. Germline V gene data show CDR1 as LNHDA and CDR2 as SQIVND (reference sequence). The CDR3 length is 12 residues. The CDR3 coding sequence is TGTGCCAGTAGTATGAGACAGGCGGGCTACACCTTC. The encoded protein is CASSMRQAGYTF.

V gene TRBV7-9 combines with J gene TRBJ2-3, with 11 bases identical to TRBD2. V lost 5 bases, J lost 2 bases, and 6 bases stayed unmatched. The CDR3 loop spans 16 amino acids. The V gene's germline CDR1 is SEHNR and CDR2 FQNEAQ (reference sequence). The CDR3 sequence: CASSGGLAVITDTQYF. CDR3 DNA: TGTGCCAGCAGCGGGGGACTAGCGGTCATCACAGATACGCAGTATTTT. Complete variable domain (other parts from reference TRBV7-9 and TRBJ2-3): DTGVSQNPRHKITKRGQNVTFRCDPISEHNRLYWYRQTLGQGPEFLTYFQNEAQLEKSRLLSDRFSAERPKGSFSTLEIQRTEQGDSAMYLCASSGGLAVITDTQYFGPGTRLTVL.